The clone carrying this T cell receptor beta chain was recorded only once. These data originate in a study of blood T cell repertoires in COVID-19. About the study: Samples came from the United States, Italy and Spain, spanning acute and convalescent COVID-19. T cells, B-cell-depleted T cells, or PBMCs provided the cDNA or gDNA that served as material.

Per the authors' pipeline: Reference gene primer amplification gave estimated nucleated cell counts. Measured with immunoSEQ multiplex PCR; TCRdb has only the in-frame clones, and not every one. That table furnishes V, J and clone size, whereas the DNA furnished D and trimming. The sample records over 85,000 clones, approximately 85% being singletons. Germline assignment: CDR1 LNHDA and CDR2 SQIVND (reference sequence). The V and J ends lost 2 bases and 8 bases, in that order; junction bases with no gene match: 5. This CDR3 contains 14 residues. This TCR derives from a man aged 40-55 years with active or convalescent COVID-19. The chain joins TRBV19 to TRBJ2-4, with 8 bases identical to TRBD1. Source material: peripheral blood. Here the CDR3 reads CASSISGQVDIQYF. The CDR3 DNA follows: TGTGCCAGTAGTATATCGGGACAGGTTGACATTCAGTACTTC. Supplemented by reference TRBV19 and TRBJ2-4, the full variable domain reads DGGITQSPKYLFRKEGQNVTLSCEQNLNHDAMYWYRQDPGQGLRLIYYSQIVNDFQKGDIAEGYSVSREKKESFPLTVTSAQKNPTAFYLCASSISGQVDIQYFGAGTRLSVL.